This T cell receptor beta chain was identified in a study of vaccination effects on CD4 cells after COVID-19. Study-level results: Substantial clonal contraction characterized both infection- and vaccine-induced clones late after vaccination.

Sequencing was performed with immunoSEQ multiplex PCR; in TCRdb, only in-frame clones are kept and a portion is missing. The repertoire consists of about 48,000 clones, with approximately 79% occurring once and the leading ten covering over 5%. Prior to sequencing, the ViraFEST assay stimulated PBMC with viral peptide pools, which expanded the antigen-specific CD4+ T cells. The authors isolated CD4+ T cells after roughly eleven days of culture. Vaccine recipients, nucleocapsid antibody negative, had no prior SARS-CoV-2 infection. Peptides at roughly 10 ug/ml and IL-2 at about 9.2 IU/ml were added to 2 million or so PBMC per well. Concerning this clone itself: Its antigen is unknown.

After removal of 1 base from V and 0 bases from J, the junction contained 2 bases not matched to a gene. Germline CDR1 reads MDHEN; CDR2 reads SYDVKM. The CDR3 totals 17 residues. The chain employs TRBV28 and TRBJ2-4, with 11 positions matching TRBD1. The source is a human donor who received a COVID-19 vaccine. This material consisted of CD4+ T cells from PBMCs cultured with HCoV-OC43 spike peptides, taken before COVID-19 vaccination. Subset meaning: HCoV-OC43 spike overlapping peptide pool stimulation. The DNA of the CDR3 is TGTGCCAGCAGTTTATCCGGACAGGGGGCAGCCAAAAACATTCAGTACTTC. As protein: CASSLSGQGAAKNIQYF.